This entry concerns a single T cell receptor (beta chain). At least ten counts were recorded for this clonotype. Its antigen is not yet known. The input lacks base qualities; no much larger clone sits a single base away. Ophthalmopathy patients had moderately to severely active disease, with a Clinical Activity Score of 3 or more, a NOSPECS grade of 4 or more, and a disease duration of less than 3 months. The study excluded patients with uncontrolled infections, other autoimmune diseases, pregnancy or lactation. Diagnoses relied on clinical symptoms, serum thyroxine and TRAb, thyroid ultrasound and orbital computed tomography. PBMCs were separated from roughly 10 ml of fresh peripheral blood using Ficoll-Paque density gradient centrifugation. Total RNA was extracted with Trizol reagent, and quality was checked on an Agilent 2100 Bioanalyzer. This entry comes from a study of T cells in Graves' hyperthyroidism and ophthalmopathy (dated by TCRdb to the late 2010s). About the full investigation: Peripheral blood was sampled at the time of initial diagnosis, prior to any treatment. Prospective prediction of ophthalmopathy was tested in an independent validation cohort consisting of 18 hyperthyroidism patients and some 17 patients who later progressed to ophthalmopathy. For training and testing, the 80 to 100 patients in the discovery cohort were randomly divided in a 7:3 ratio. TCR Vbeta CDR3 sequencing of 135 peripheral blood samples (fewer than 45 ophthalmopathy, about 80 hyperthyroidism and some 17 progressor patients) is reported in the paper. A discovery cohort of approximately 100 patients, about 43 with Graves' ophthalmopathy and approximately 60 with stable Graves' hyperthyroidism, was used to find distinguishing TCR V-J signatures. After blood sampling, hyperthyroidism patients were treated with methimazole at a starting dose of 30 mg daily, and ophthalmopathy patients were treated with high-dose intravenous methylprednisolone. The study also compared thyroid tissue and blood T-cell repertoires from a handful of Graves' hyperthyroidism patients. Broad study findings and their caveats: No statistical method was used to fix the sample size in advance, and group allocation was not hidden from the investigators. In cross-validation, a model built on a 13 V-J signature told ophthalmopathy apart from stable hyperthyroidism with roughly 87% sensitivity and approximately 81% specificity, and in testing the same model reached 80%/75%. Most expanded thyroid clonotypes (frequency above 0.001) were also detected in blood, suggesting blood repertoires may reflect thyroid immune responses. In validation, progression to ophthalmopathy was predicted by the model with 65% to 71% sensitivity and about 72% specificity, a median of roughly 6 months before onset.

The CDR3, cysteine through phenylalanine, is 17 amino acids long. The entry retains the CDR3 DNA only, 51 bases that are in frame from base 1. Trimming takes 2 bases off V and 3 bases off J; junction bases not matched to a gene: 12. The CDR1 and CDR2 encoded by the germline V gene are WSHSY and SAAADI. Amplification of TCR beta CDR3 regions was carried out from RNA transcripts. For the first round of RT-PCR on the TCR CDR3, the HTBI primer set was used together with the Qiagen OneStep RT-PCR kit. A second multiplex PCR round built the libraries, followed by size selection and purification. Paired-end sequencing of the libraries was performed with 100 bp reads on an Illumina HiSeq2000. The study's own analysis went as follows. SOAPnuke was used to process the raw data, with reads discarded if the reads contained adapters or uncalled bases, had a mean Phred below 15, or lacked an exact constant-primer or identifier match. High-quality paired reads were merged using COPE v1.2.5, and each unique nucleotide sequence was defined as a clonotype. MiTCR v1.1 was used to align the clonotypes against IMGT TRBV, TRBD and TRBJ reference segments. Analysis was restricted to V-J combinations with a frequency above 0.0001, which covered roughly 99% of repertoires. A TCS score was defined as the ratio of F50 (clonal expansion) to E x V (chaos), with BLOSUM62-based TCRdist applied between CDR3 peptides within each V-J. Welch's t-statistics and random forest reduced 500 to 650 V-J features to about 13, which were used in a naive Bayes classifier (R e1071). The raw public reads went through TCRdb reprocessing: fastp at Q25, MiXCR clone calling, in-frame beta chains kept. CDR3 protein sequences are deduplicated, and each keeps its most common genes and DNA. The V and J calls and clone size come from TCRdb's table, not from the authors' own analysis. In this sample the table shows some 270,000 distinct CDR3 sequences, roughly 22% of which occur a single time. The top ten clones comprise about a third of the sample.

This receptor was identified in a woman aged 40 to 50 with Graves' ophthalmopathy. This chain is built from TRBV10-2 and TRBJ2-7, with TRBD1 identical over 8 junction bases. Sequenced: blood. The DNA sequence reads TGCGCCAGCAGTGAGCCCAAGACAGGGGCCATGATCTACGAGCAGTACTTC. Its amino acids are CASSEPKTGAMIYEQYF.